These 11 T cell receptor beta chains share one sample of origin, sequenced in a study of T cell repertoires in cytomegalovirus infection. MiXCR, applied by TCRdb to the reads, yields one record per CDR3 protein. In the table there are 250,000 to 300,000 distinct CDR3 sequences, roughly 23% of which are singletons. Source material: PBMCs. These receptor sequences come from a human donor in good health (CMV status not recorded). Some clones in this sample may be carry-over from other donors' samples.

This clonotype was seen many times. The V gene is TRBV7-2, the J gene TRBJ2-1; 11 bases fit TRBD2. The CDR3 loop spans 16 amino acids. The ends lost 7 bases at V and 7 bases at J; junction bases unmatched: 12. Germline V gene sequence: CDR1 SGHTA, CDR2 FQGNSA. The CDR3 spells CASTHIVLAGANEQFF. The DNA of the CDR3 is TGTGCCAGCACCCACATAGTACTAGCGGGAGCTAATGAGCAGTTCTTC.

This clonotype appeared a few times. V is TRBV27 and J is TRBJ1-1, with a possible D match to TRBD1 (5 bases). Trimming took 7 bases from V and 11 from J, leaving 20 bases between them. The CDR3 sequence is 13 residues long. CDR1 MNHEY and CDR2 SMNVEV come from the germline V gene (reference sequence). CDR3 protein: CASTNLGEGLAFF. CDR3 bases: TGTGCCAGCACTAATTTGGGAGAGGGGTTGGCTTTCTTT.

The chain carries TRBV20-1 and TRBJ2-1; 8 bases agree with TRBD2. This CDR3 has 16 residues. Germline V lookup: CDR1 DFQATT, CDR2 SNEGSKA (reference sequence). V was clipped by 3 bases and J by 3 bases; unmatched bases: 10. Here the CDR3 reads CSARLEGTSVYNEQFF. Written as DNA, the CDR3 is TGCAGTGCTAGGCTTGAAGGGACTAGTGTCTACAATGAGCAGTTCTTC.

The chain joins TRBV7-2 to TRBJ2-5; weak D call: TRBD2 (5 bases). CDR1 and CDR2 from the germline V gene are SGHTA and FQGNSA. The CDR3 contains 13 residues. The V and J ends lost 8 bases and 4 bases respectively, with 14 bases between them. Here the CDR3 DNA reads TGTGCCAGCTCGAGGGCCGTGGGAGAGACCCAGTACTTC. It translates to CASSRAVGETQYF.

This clonotype came up many times. The chain uses TRBV7-2 and TRBJ1-1; 8 bases agree with TRBD1. Trimming took 5 bases from V and 6 from J; bases not matched to a gene: 5. The CDR3 is 13 amino acids. Germline loops: CDR1 SGHTA, CDR2 FQGNSA. The CDR3 DNA reads TGTGCCAGCAGCCTGCGACAGGGGCCTGAAGCTTTCTTT. Translated, it gives CASSLRQGPEAFF.

This clonotype came up a few times. One end of the junction does not line up with germline, which may come from a read error. V and J are TRBV7-7 and TRBJ2-5; TRBD1 aligns across 10 bases. Germline assignment: CDR1 SSHAT and CDR2 FNYEAQ (reference sequence). This CDR3 is built from 16 residues. CDR3 sequence: CASSRAGTGAGETQYF. The CDR3 nucleotides read TGTGCTAGCAGTCGAGCCGGGACAGGGGCCGGGGAGACCCAGTACTTC.

This clonotype appeared many times. J is TRBJ2-3 and V is TRBV7-2, with TRBD2 matching 7 bases. V was pared by 4 bases and J by 0 bases, with 7 bases of the junction left unmatched. Germline-derived CDR1 and CDR2 are SGHTA and FQGNSA. The length of the CDR3 is 16 residues. CDR3 residues: CASSSRLAASTDTQYF. In DNA, the CDR3 is TGTGCCAGCAGCTCGAGACTAGCAGCAAGCACAGATACGCAGTATTTT.

This sequence joins TRBV28 and TRBJ2-5; TRBD1 or TRBD2 may be the D gene (5 bases each). Germline assignment: CDR1 MDHEN and CDR2 SYDVKM. V lost 10 bases and J 4 bases, leaving 22 bases between the germline ends. The CDR3 is 15 amino acids. CDR3 DNA sequence: TGTGCCACAAATACCGGGACCCGCATCGGAGAGACCCAGTACTTC. This encodes CATNTGTRIGETQYF.

The chain carries TRBV6-5 and TRBJ1-6; a weak D match, TRBD1 (5 bases). The CDR3 covers 15 residues. Per the germline V gene, CDR1 is MNHEY and CDR2 is SVGAGI. Trimming removed 2 bases from V and 9 bases from J, with 14 bases in between. The CDR3: CASSYSEAGSSPLHF. CDR3 coding DNA: TGTGCCAGCAGTTACAGTGAGGCAGGGAGTTCACCCCTCCACTTT.

The chain recombines TRBV20-1 with TRBJ2-7; possibly TRBD1 or TRBD2 for D (7 bases each). V lost 0 bases to trimming and J lost 2 bases, with 14 bases between them. The CDR3 contains 15 residues. Per germline, CDR1 DFQATT and CDR2 SNEGSKA (reference sequence). The CDR3 region has the DNA TGCAGTGCTAGAGATTGGACAGGACTAGCCTACGAGCAGTACTTC. It is translated as CSARDWTGLAYEQYF.

This clonotype was found many times. This chain joins TRBV7-2 and TRBJ2-3; D possibly corresponds to TRBD1 (5 bases). Per the germline V gene, CDR1 is SGHTA and CDR2 is FQGNSA. V was shortened by 2 bases and J by 4 bases, with 10 bases between the two germline ends. The CDR3 has 14 amino acids. CDR3 loop: CASSLLGVADTQYF. The CDR3 DNA sequence: TGTGCCAGCAGCTTACTAGGGGTGGCAGATACGCAGTATTTT.